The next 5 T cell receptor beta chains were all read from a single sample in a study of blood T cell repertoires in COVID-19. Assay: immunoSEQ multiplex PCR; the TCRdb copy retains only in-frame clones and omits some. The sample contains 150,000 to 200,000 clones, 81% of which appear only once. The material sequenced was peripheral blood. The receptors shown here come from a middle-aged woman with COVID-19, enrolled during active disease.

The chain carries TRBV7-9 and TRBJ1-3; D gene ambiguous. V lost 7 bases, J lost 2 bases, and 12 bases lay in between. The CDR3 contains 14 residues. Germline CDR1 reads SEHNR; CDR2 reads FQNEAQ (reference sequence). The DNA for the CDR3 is TGTGCCAGCACCCGATCTGGGCCTGGAAACACCATATATTTT. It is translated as CASTRSGPGNTIYF.

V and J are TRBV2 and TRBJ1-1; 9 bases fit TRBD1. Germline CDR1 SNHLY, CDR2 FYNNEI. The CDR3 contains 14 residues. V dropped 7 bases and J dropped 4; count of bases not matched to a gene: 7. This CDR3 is CASTKTGGGTEAFF. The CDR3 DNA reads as TGTGCCAGCACTAAGACAGGGGGAGGCACTGAAGCTTTCTTT.

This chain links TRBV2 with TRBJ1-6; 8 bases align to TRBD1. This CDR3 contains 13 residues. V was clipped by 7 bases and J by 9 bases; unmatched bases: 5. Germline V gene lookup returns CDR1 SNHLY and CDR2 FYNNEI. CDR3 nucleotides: TGTGCCAGCACCTCGACAGGGGTTTCACCCCTCCACTTT. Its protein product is CASTSTGVSPLHF.

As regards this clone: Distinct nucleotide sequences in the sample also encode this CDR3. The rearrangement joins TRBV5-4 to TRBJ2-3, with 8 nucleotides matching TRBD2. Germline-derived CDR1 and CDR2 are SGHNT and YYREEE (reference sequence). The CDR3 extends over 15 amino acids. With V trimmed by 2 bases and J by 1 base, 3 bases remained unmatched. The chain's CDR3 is CASSFFSGGTDTQYF. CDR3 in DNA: TGTGCCAGCAGCTTCTTTAGCGGGGGCACAGATACGCAGTATTTT.

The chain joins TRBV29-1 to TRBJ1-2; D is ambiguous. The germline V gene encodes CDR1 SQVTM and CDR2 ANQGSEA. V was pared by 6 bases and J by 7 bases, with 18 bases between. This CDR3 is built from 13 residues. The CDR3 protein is CSVGVGMAGGYTF. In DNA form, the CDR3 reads TGCAGCGTGGGAGTGGGGATGGCTGGTGGCTACACCTTC.